The entry that follows covers one T cell receptor beta chain sequence. Its antigen is still unknown. The data were obtained in a study of cytomegalovirus exposure and HLA in healthy donors. Study background: The 120 validation repertoires, a later analysis reported, used the same platform as the 600 to 700 first-cohort repertoires. Study-wide points: The authors enumerated over 150 TCR beta chains as linked to cytomegalovirus. Rare TCR sequences predominated, though certain public TCRs were found in many donors.

The protocol was immunoSEQ multiplex PCR, while the TCRdb copy is restricted to in-frame clones and leaves out a portion. The sample yields over 200,000 clones, 65% to 85% seen once. Germline V gene sequence: CDR1 SGHAT, CDR2 FQNNGV. V was clipped by 3 bases and J by 7 bases, with 9 bases between them. CDR3 length: 12 amino acids. This chain joins TRBV11-2 and TRBJ1-2; D perhaps matches TRBD1 (6 bases). The clonotype comes from a woman aged 25 to 39 in good health and CMV-seropositive. The sequenced material came from PBMCs. The DNA for the CDR3 is TGTGCCAGCAGCTTTTCAGGGGCTGGCTACACCTTC. It yields the protein CASSFSGAGYTF.